This passage covers 27 T cell receptor beta chains from one sample sequenced in a study of blood T cell repertoires in COVID-19. TCRdb keeps only in-frame clones here, not all; method: immunoSEQ multiplex PCR. Of 110,000 or so clones listed, 75% to 85% were seen once; the top ten hold about 12%. Input material: peripheral blood. The source is a human donor in a cohort sampled during active COVID-19.

The V gene is TRBV7-9, the J gene TRBJ2-5, with 9 positions matching TRBD1. CDR1 is SEHNR and CDR2 is FQNEAQ in the germline V gene (reference sequence). The J segment lost 5 bases and the V segment lost 3 bases, leaving 4 bases of the junction unmatched. This CDR3 region has 14 residues. The CDR3 loop is CASSFGQGRETQYF. DNA for the CDR3: TGTGCCAGCAGCTTCGGACAGGGGCGGGAGACCCAGTACTTC.

The chain employs TRBV7-9 and TRBJ2-5, with TRBD1 as a possible D gene (6 bases). The CDR3 consists of 15 residues. Trimming removed 1 base at V and 1 base at J, with 10 bases between. CDR1 is SEHNR, CDR2 FQNEAQ, per germline (reference sequence). As DNA, the CDR3 is TGTGCCAGCAGCTTAGATTGGGGGCCCCAAGAGACCCAGTACTTC. The encoded protein is CASSLDWGPQETQYF.

The chain combines TRBV12-3 or TRBV12-4 with TRBJ2-1, with TRBD1 as a possible D gene (6 bases). The CDR3 has 13 residues. V gave up 5 bases and J gave up 7 bases, with 12 bases separating them. CDR3 sequence reads: CASSEQGWNEQFF. Here the CDR3 DNA reads TGTGCCAGCAGTGAACAGGGTTGGAATGAGCAGTTCTTC.

The genes are TRBV7-2 and TRBJ1-2; TRBD1 might be the D (5 bases). Germline CDR1 and CDR2: SGHTA and FQGNSA. Between the trimmed V and J ends, which lost 0 bases and 2 bases, there was a span of 7 bases. This CDR3 is 14 amino acids long. The CDR3 coding sequence is TGTGCCAGCAGCTTAGCAGGACAAAACTATGGCTACACCTTC. Residues: CASSLAGQNYGYTF.

The DNA for the CDR3 is TGTGCCAGCAGTTTACAGGACAGCTCCTACGAGCAGTACTTC. Its protein is CASSLQDSSYEQYF. The chain employs TRBV27 and TRBJ2-7; a possible D gene is TRBD1 (6 bases). Germline loops: CDR1 MNHEY, CDR2 SMNVEV (reference sequence). The V end was cut by 2 bases, the J end by 0 bases, with 8 bases between. The CDR3 totals 14 residues.

This sequence joins TRBV9 and TRBJ1-1; D perhaps matches TRBD1 (5 bases). Germline V gene data show CDR1 as SGDLS and CDR2 as YYNGEE. This CDR3 spans 13 amino acids. V was pared by 2 bases and J by 5 bases, with 10 bases between. Here the CDR3 DNA reads TGTGCCAGCAGCGTCAGGGATACAACTGAAGCTTTCTTT. Protein product: CASSVRDTTEAFF. The whole variable domain, filled in from reference TRBV9 and TRBJ1-1, reads DSGVTQTPKHLITATGQRVTLRCSPRSGDLSVYWYQQSLDQGLQFLIQYYNGEERAKGNILERFSAQQFPDLHSELNLSSLELGDSALYFCASSVRDTTEAFFGQGTRLTVV.

This rearrangement joins TRBV19 to TRBJ2-3, with 11 bases aligning to TRBD2. CDR1 LNHDA and CDR2 SQIVND come from the germline V gene (reference sequence). The V segment lost 6 bases and the J segment 0 bases; nucleotides outside the gene matches: 8. The CDR3 extends over 17 amino acids. CDR3 sequence: CASSLPGTSGSTDTQYF. In DNA, the CDR3 is TGTGCCAGTAGCCTTCCGGGGACTAGCGGAAGCACAGATACGCAGTATTTT.

The chain links TRBV25-1 to TRBJ1-3; D remains unclear. This CDR3 region has 15 residues. In germline, CDR1 is MGHDK, CDR2 SYGVNS. Trimming pared 6 bases from V and 4 bases from J, leaving 16 bases between. The CDR3 sequence: CASRAAGNTGNTIYF. The CDR3 coding sequence is TGTGCCAGCAGAGCCGCCGGGAATACAGGAAACACCATATATTTT.

The chain combines TRBV19 with TRBJ1-4; 9 nucleotides line up with TRBD1. CDR1 is LNHDA and CDR2 is SQIVND in the germline V gene (reference sequence). The CDR3 covers 14 residues. The V gene end was trimmed by 5 bases and the J gene end by 7 bases; junction bases not matched to a gene: 5. The CDR3 here is CASSEGQGFEKLFF. In nucleotides, the CDR3 is TGTGCCAGTAGTGAGGGACAGGGCTTTGAAAAACTGTTTTTT.

The chain employs TRBV4-3 and TRBJ2-7; D perhaps matches TRBD1 (5 bases). V lost 0 bases and J lost 3, with 15 bases in between. The germline V gene has CDR1 LGHNA and CDR2 YSLEER. This CDR3 comprises 16 residues. CDR3 DNA: TGCGCCAGCAGCCAAGATGCGGCAGGGTTTGTCTACGAGCAGTACTTC. Residues: CASSQDAAGFVYEQYF.

The rearrangement uses TRBV3-1 (or the pseudogene TRBV3-2) and TRBJ2-7, with 9 bases lining up with TRBD1. V lost 3 bases and J lost 3; bases outside the gene matches: 3. Germline lookup yields CDR1 LGHDT and CDR2 YNNKEL (reference sequence). The CDR3 spans 14 residues. CDR3 coding DNA: TGTGCCAGCAGCCATAGGGACAGGGACTACGAGCAGTACTTC. Translated: CASSHRDRDYEQYF.

The V and J genes are TRBV9 and TRBJ2-5; TRBD2 is a possible D gene (7 bases). V gave up 0 bases and J gave up 5 bases, with 17 bases separating them. This CDR3 is 16 amino acids long. Germline CDR1 and CDR2: SGDLS and YYNGEE. This CDR3 reads CASSVVPAGQGETQYF. As DNA, the CDR3 is TGTGCCAGCAGCGTAGTACCAGCGGGGCAGGGGGAGACCCAGTACTTC.

This clone was counted once. This chain uses TRBV19 with TRBJ1-2; weak D call: TRBD1 (5 bases). The germline V and J ends were trimmed by 5 bases and 3 bases, with 16 bases remaining between them. This CDR3 spans 15 amino acids. Germline assignment: CDR1 LNHDA and CDR2 SQIVND (reference sequence). CDR3 nucleotides: TGTGCCAGTAGTCGGTCGGCAGGGAACGACTATGGCTACACCTTC. Amino acid sequence: CASSRSAGNDYGYTF.

Only a few counts were recorded for this clone. The genes are TRBV2 and TRBJ1-2; 11 positions agree with TRBD1. This CDR3 has 14 amino acids. Germline V gene sequence: CDR1 SNHLY, CDR2 FYNNEI. With V trimmed by 7 bases and J by 8 bases, 9 bases remained unmatched. CDR3 DNA: TGTGCCAGCACCACTGGACAGGGGGCAGGAGGCTACACCTTC. Translating it yields CASTTGQGAGGYTF.

The CDR3 here is CASSLHKTSGVYEQYF. The CDR3 DNA follows: TGTGCCAGCAGCTTACACAAGACTAGCGGGGTCTACGAGCAGTACTTC. The V gene is TRBV11-1, the J gene TRBJ2-7; TRBD2 matches 11 bases. The length of the CDR3 is 16 residues. V shed 2 bases and J 3 bases; nucleotides not matched to a gene: 6. The germline V gene has CDR1 SGHAT and CDR2 FQDESV (reference sequence).

The chain carries TRBV6-5 and TRBJ1-2, with 7 bases identical to TRBD1. Germline-derived CDR1 and CDR2 are MNHEY and SVGAGI. The CDR3 has 14 amino acids. After removal of 10 bases from V and 6 bases from J, the junction contained 14 bases not matched to a gene. The CDR3 region is CATNPQGGANGYTF. As DNA, the CDR3 is TGTGCCACTAACCCTCAAGGGGGCGCAAATGGCTACACCTTC.

The chain combines TRBV5-1 with TRBJ1-1; D is unclear. The CDR3 runs to 13 residues. The germline V gene encodes CDR1 SGHRS and CDR2 YFSETQ. V lost 0 bases and J 2 bases, leaving 5 bases between the germline ends. The CDR3 spells CASSLGHNTEAFF. In nucleotides, the CDR3 is TGCGCCAGCAGCTTGGGACATAACACTGAAGCTTTCTTT.

The gene calls are TRBV19 and TRBJ1-2; 7 nucleotides line up with TRBD1. Losses at the gene ends were 5 bases for V and 3 bases for J; bases not matched to a gene: 9. The CDR3 sequence is 15 residues long. Germline CDR1 reads LNHDA; CDR2 reads SQIVND (reference sequence). CDR3 sequence reads: CASSPDREWYYGYTF. CDR3 coding DNA: TGTGCCAGTAGTCCTGACAGGGAATGGTACTATGGCTACACCTTC. Drawing the rest from reference TRBV19 and TRBJ1-2, the complete variable domain is DGGITQSPKYLFRKEGQNVTLSCEQNLNHDAMYWYRQDPGQGLRLIYYSQIVNDFQKGDIAEGYSVSREKKESFPLTVTSAQKNPTAFYLCASSPDREWYYGYTFGSGTRLTVV.

The chain joins TRBV11-2 to TRBJ1-1, with D unclear. V gave up 3 bases and J gave up 1 base, with 6 bases separating them. The V gene's germline CDR1 is SGHAT and CDR2 FQNNGV. The CDR3 extends over 13 amino acids. The CDR3 DNA reads TGTGCCAGCAGCTTCGGGAGGAACACTGAAGCTTTCTTT. Its protein is CASSFGRNTEAFF.

The chain employs TRBV2 and TRBJ1-5; D might be TRBD1 (5 bases). The CDR3 runs to 15 residues. The ends were cut back, 6 bases at V and 9 bases at J, with 21 bases in the middle. In germline, CDR1 is SNHLY, CDR2 FYNNEI. The DNA of the CDR3 is TGTGCCAGCAGAGCTGACAGTTACAACTTCGGGCCCCAGCATTTT. Translated, it gives CASRADSYNFGPQHF.

The chain joins TRBV5-1 to TRBJ2-1; TRBD1 might be the D (6 bases). Germline CDR1 SGHRS, CDR2 YFSETQ. The CDR3 sequence is 15 residues long. Trimming removed 7 bases from V and 5 bases from J, with 19 bases in between. The CDR3 loop reads CASSVPGTTNNEQFF. The CDR3 coding sequence is TGCGCCAGCTCTGTTCCCGGGACAACCAACAATGAGCAGTTCTTC.

The chain joins TRBV14 to TRBJ1-1; D perhaps matches TRBD1 (5 bases). Trimming took off 4 bases at V and 4 bases at J, with 13 bases between the two ends. The germline V gene encodes CDR1 SGHDN and CDR2 FVKESK. This CDR3 has 14 amino acids. The CDR3 region has the DNA TGTGCCAGCAGCCGACGGACCCAGGGCACTGAAGCTTTCTTT. Translating it yields CASSRRTQGTEAFF.

This chain joins TRBV21-1 and TRBJ2-1; TRBD2 was called by the table and not checked on the DNA. TRBV21-1 is a known pseudogene. This CDR3 is built from 15 residues. CDR3 in DNA: TGTGCCCACCTCCCGTTTAGCGGGGGGGGGAATGAGCAGTTCTTC. Translating it yields CAHLPFSGGGNEQFF.

CDR3 amino acids: CASSQGDDSGNTIYF. Written as DNA, the CDR3 is TGCGCCAGCAGCCAGGGGGACGACTCTGGAAACACCATATATTTT. This chain links TRBV5-1 with TRBJ1-3; 7 bases are a match to TRBD1. Germline loops: CDR1 SGHRS, CDR2 YFSETQ. V shed 4 bases and J 0 bases; nucleotides not matched to a gene: 4. The CDR3 has 15 residues.

This clone was observed a few times. J is TRBJ1-4 and V is TRBV6-1; TRBD1 matches at 7 bases. V dropped 1 base and J dropped 0; count of bases not matched to a gene: 5. This CDR3 is 17 amino acids long. Germline loops: CDR1 MNHNS, CDR2 SASEGT. The CDR3 here is CASSEGVGTATNEKLFF. The DNA of the CDR3 is TGTGCCAGCAGTGAAGGGGTTGGGACAGCAACTAATGAAAAACTGTTTTTT.

V gene TRBV20-1 combines with J gene TRBJ2-7; 10 bases align to TRBD1. The CDR3 is 16 residues long. CDR1 is DFQATT and CDR2 is SNEGSKA in the germline V gene (reference sequence). The ends lost 3 bases at V and 4 bases at J; junction bases unmatched: 12. The CDR3: CSASGPGTGVGYEQYF. The CDR3 bases are TGCAGTGCTAGTGGGCCCGGGACAGGGGTCGGGTACGAGCAGTACTTC.

The chain couples TRBV3-1 (or the pseudogene TRBV3-2) to TRBJ2-2, with TRBD2 identical over 14 bases. The germline gives CDR1 LGHDT, CDR2 YNNKEL (reference sequence). V dropped 3 bases and J dropped 6; count of bases not matched to a gene: 3. This CDR3 region has 16 residues. The chain's CDR3 is CASSQTSGGAAGELFF. The DNA for the CDR3 is TGTGCCAGCAGCCAGACTAGCGGGGGGGCCGCCGGGGAGCTGTTTTTT.